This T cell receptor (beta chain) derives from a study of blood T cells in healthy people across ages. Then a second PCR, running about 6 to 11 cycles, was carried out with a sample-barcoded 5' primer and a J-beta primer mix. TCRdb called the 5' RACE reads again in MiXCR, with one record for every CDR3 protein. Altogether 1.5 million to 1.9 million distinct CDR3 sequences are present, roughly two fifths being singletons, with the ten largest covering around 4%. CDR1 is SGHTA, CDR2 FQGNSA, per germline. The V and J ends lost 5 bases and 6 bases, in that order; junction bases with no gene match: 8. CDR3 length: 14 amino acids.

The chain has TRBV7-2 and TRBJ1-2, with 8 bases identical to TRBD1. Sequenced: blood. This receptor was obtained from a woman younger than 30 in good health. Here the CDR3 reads CASSPRTGKNGYTF. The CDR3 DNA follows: TGTGCCAGCAGCCCTCGGACAGGGAAGAATGGCTACACCTTC.